This passage covers 6 T cell receptor beta chains from one sample sequenced in a study of blood T cells in healthy people across ages. It was with a sample-barcoded 5' primer and a J-beta primer mix that a second PCR of roughly 6 to 12 cycles was run. TCRdb independently ran MiXCR on the 5' RACE reads; one entry per CDR3 protein. There are about 930,000 distinct CDR3 sequences in the sample; under 35% occur only once, and about 10% lies in the top ten. These data were also reused for a study on T cells of mothers and their children.

The sample was blood. The receptors derive from a woman aged 40 to 55 in good health.

The CDR3 sequence is CSVEIREIPGTPLVGATDTQYF. In DNA, the CDR3 is TGCAGCGTTGAAATCCGGGAGATACCCGGGACCCCCCTAGTAGGGGCCACAGATACGCAGTATTTT. The chain has TRBV29-1 and TRBJ2-3; possibly TRBD2 for D (6 bases). This CDR3 is built from 22 residues. Germline CDR1 and CDR2: SQVTM and ANQGSEA. V lost 2 bases to trimming and J lost 2 bases, with 35 bases between them.

CDR3 loop: CASSPPHRGDRQETQYF. CDR3 nucleotide sequence: TGCGCCAGCAGCCCGCCTCACCGGGGGGACAGACAAGAGACCCAGTACTTC. V and J are TRBV5-1 and TRBJ2-5; possibly TRBD1 or TRBD2 for D (7 bases each). Per the germline V gene, CDR1 is SGHRS and CDR2 is YFSETQ. V was trimmed by 4 bases and J by 2 bases, leaving 21 bases between them. There are 17 residues in the CDR3.

This clonotype was seen a handful of times. A clone one base away is much larger, so this may be a read error. The rearrangement joins TRBV15 to TRBJ1-2, with unresolved D. This CDR3 is built from 14 residues. The germline CDR1 and CDR2 sequences are LNHNV and YYDKDF (reference sequence). DNA of the CDR3: TGTGCCACCAGCAGAGTTGGCCGTAACTATGGCCACACCTTC. Translating it yields CATSRVGRNYGHTF.

This clonotype came up many times. This chain joins TRBV4-1 and TRBJ2-7; 8 nucleotides line up with TRBD1. Trimming took 3 bases from V and 7 from J; bases not matched to a gene: 8. Germline assignment: CDR1 MGHRA and CDR2 YSYEKL. The CDR3 length is 14 residues. In nucleotides, the CDR3 is TGCGCCAGCAGCCAGGCAGGGGGCTGGACGGAGCAGTACTTC. This encodes CASSQAGGWTEQYF.

This clonotype has more than one count but fewer than ten. This chain uses TRBV7-9 with TRBJ1-2; the D gene is possibly TRBD1 (5 bases). The germline CDR1 and CDR2 sequences are SEHNR and FQNEAQ (reference sequence). V was trimmed by 2 bases and J by 13 bases, leaving 11 bases between them. This CDR3 has 11 residues. CDR3 residues: CASSLSTAPTF. DNA of the CDR3: TGTGCCAGCAGCTTATCGACAGCCCCCACCTTC.

V is TRBV5-1 and J is TRBJ1-6; D is possibly TRBD1 (5 bases). Per germline, CDR1 SGHRS and CDR2 YFSETQ. This CDR3 spans 16 amino acids. Trimming removed 0 bases at V and 7 bases at J, with 14 bases between. Written as DNA, the CDR3 is TGCGCCAGCAGCTTGGGGCAGGGTGGCCTAAATTCACCCCTCCACTTT. Its translation: CASSLGQGGLNSPLHF.